This T cell receptor beta chain is drawn from a study of OX40 agonist ivuxolimab in advanced cancers. Here immunoSEQ multiplex PCR was the method, and the copy in TCRdb shows in-frame clones only, minus some. This table has 65,000 to 100,000 clones, roughly 80% appearing once. Trimming took off 4 bases at V and 1 base at J, with 16 bases between the two ends. The length of the CDR3 is 17 residues. The germline gives CDR1 MGHRA, CDR2 YSYEKL. Sample: CD4+ or CD8+ T cells sorted from blood, taken in a trial of the OX40 agonist ivuxolimab. The TCR originated in an adult with an advanced solid tumor such as melanoma, head and neck, liver or kidney cancer. The rearrangement joins TRBV4-1 to TRBJ2-2, with D unclear. The CDR3: CASSPTTALRNTGELFF. The DNA for the CDR3 is TGCGCCAGCAGCCCCACAACGGCACTTAGGAACACCGGGGAGCTGTTTTTT.